These 28 T cell receptor beta chains share one sample of origin, sequenced in a study of CD8+CD57+ T cells in acquired aplastic anemia. TCR beta VDJ and CDR3 profiling used genomic DNA as template. TCRdb reanalysed the reads using MiXCR and keeps one entry per CDR3 protein. The sample yields under 350,000 distinct CDR3 sequences, 45% to 65% seen once. For sequencing, patients were chosen who had shown expansion of CD8+CD57+ cells by flow cytometry. The sample taken for sequencing was sorted CD4+, CD8+, or CD8+CD57+ T cells (not recorded which) from PBMCs. These receptors all come from a human donor with aplastic anemia.

About this clonotype itself: A much larger clone sits a single nucleotide away, making a read error possible. The J gene is TRBJ2-3, the V gene TRBV12-3 or TRBV12-4, with D tentatively TRBD1 (6 bases). The CDR3 runs to 15 residues. Trimming took off 7 bases at V and 7 bases at J, with 21 bases between the two ends. The CDR3 DNA reads as TGTGCCAGCACCCAGGGGAATGTGGAGGCAAATACGCAGTATTTT. Protein sequence: CASTQGNVEANTQYF.

J is TRBJ2-3 and V is TRBV29-1; D is undetermined. From germline, CDR1 is SQVTM and CDR2 ANQGSEA. The CDR3 has 14 residues. The V end was cut by 8 bases, the J end by 0 bases, with 15 bases between. This CDR3 reads CSSLAHGSTDTQYF. The CDR3 DNA sequence: TGCAGCTCCCTGGCACACGGGAGCACAGATACGCAGTATTTT.

This clonotype was counted between two and nine times. For the CDR3, the DNA is TGTGCCAGCAGTCAGAAGGGAAGGGGCTCACCCCTCCACTTT. Protein sequence: CASSQKGRGSPLHF. V usage is TRBV7-9 and J usage is TRBJ1-6; maybe TRBD1 (5 bases). The germline V gene has CDR1 SEHNR and CDR2 FQNEAQ (reference sequence). This CDR3 region has 14 residues. V lost 6 bases and J lost 10, with 16 bases in between. Using reference TRBV7-9 and TRBJ1-6 for the parts outside the CDR3, the full variable domain is DTGVSQNPRHKITKRGQNVTFRCDPISEHNRLYWYRQTLGQGPEFLTYFQNEAQLEKSRLLSDRFSAERPKGSFSTLEIQRTEQGDSAMYLCASSQKGRGSPLHFGNGTRLTVT.

The V gene is TRBV9, the J gene TRBJ2-2; D gene uncertain. Germline loops: CDR1 SGDLS, CDR2 YYNGEE. The CDR3 covers 14 residues. Trimming cost V 4 bases and J 5 bases, with 12 bases left between them. The CDR3 DNA reads TGTGCCAGCAGCACCCAAACTCAGACCGGGGAGCTGTTTTTT. Amino acid sequence: CASSTQTQTGELFF. The variable domain in full, with the rest retrieved from reference TRBV9 and TRBJ2-2, is DSGVTQTPKHLITATGQRVTLRCSPRSGDLSVYWYQQSLDQGLQFLIQYYNGEERAKGNILERFSAQQFPDLHSELNLSSLELGDSALYFCASSTQTQTGELFFGEGSRLTVL.

The chain couples TRBV20-1 to TRBJ1-2; D is possibly TRBD1 (5 bases). Germline V gives CDR1 DFQATT, CDR2 SNEGSKA (reference sequence). The CDR3 has 13 amino acids. Trimming shortened V by 3 bases and J by 4 bases, and 12 bases separated the two germline ends. CDR3 bases: TGCAGTGCTAGTTTACGGGGGATCTATGGCTACACCTTC. Translation: CSASLRGIYGYTF.

This clonotype was counted many times. This rearrangement joins TRBV20-1 to TRBJ2-7; D is ambiguous. Per germline, CDR1 DFQATT and CDR2 SNEGSKA (reference sequence). CDR3 size: 14 residues. V lost 4 bases to trimming and J lost 6 bases, with 19 bases between them. CDR3 sequence: CSAIRVQSFGEQYF. The DNA of the CDR3 is TGCAGTGCTATAAGAGTACAGTCTTTTGGCGAGCAGTACTTC.

The rearrangement links TRBV20-1 to TRBJ1-2; maybe TRBD1 (6 bases). The CDR3 loop spans 15 amino acids. V dropped 0 bases and J dropped 7 bases, with 18 bases sitting between them. Germline V CDR1 and CDR2: DFQATT, SNEGSKA (reference sequence). This CDR3 is CSARDRGQAPPGYTF. The CDR3 DNA reads TGCAGTGCTAGAGATCGGGGGCAGGCACCTCCTGGCTACACCTTC.

Points on this clonotype: With a much larger clone just one base away, this may be a read error. The chain joins TRBV10-1 to TRBJ2-5, with 9 bases matching TRBD2. From germline, CDR1 is WNHNN and CDR2 SYGVQD (reference sequence). The CDR3 covers 16 residues. The CDR3: CASSEATSGTQETRYF. Here the CDR3 DNA reads TGTGCCAGCAGTGAAGCGACTAGCGGAACCCAAGAGACCCGGTACTTC.

V is TRBV20-1 and J is TRBJ2-7, with 8 positions matching TRBD1. This CDR3 spans 14 amino acids. V shed 1 base and J 1 base; nucleotides not matched to a gene: 3. Germline V lookup: CDR1 DFQATT, CDR2 SNEGSKA (reference sequence). CDR3 residues: CSARGDRRSYEQYF. The CDR3 DNA reads as TGCAGTGCTAGAGGGGACAGGCGATCCTACGAGCAGTACTTC.

This chain links TRBV12-3 or TRBV12-4 with TRBJ1-6; 8 bases are shared with TRBD1. The junction had 8 bases not matched to a gene; V was cut back by 5 bases and J by 8 bases. The CDR3 is 15 residues long. The CDR3 loop is CASSRTGLGHSPLHF. The CDR3 nucleotides read TGTGCCAGCAGTCGGACAGGGTTGGGCCATTCACCCCTCCACTTT.

This clonotype has ten or more counts. The rearrangement uses TRBV6-1 and TRBJ1-2; 8 bases match TRBD1. The ends lost 5 bases at V and 4 bases at J; junction bases unmatched: 6. Germline V gene data show CDR1 as MNHNS and CDR2 as SASEGT. The CDR3 covers 14 residues. The CDR3: CASSQDRGAYGYTF. CDR3 DNA: TGTGCCAGCAGTCAAGACAGGGGAGCCTATGGCTACACCTTC.

This clonotype was recorded at least ten times. The chain joins TRBV3-1 to TRBJ2-5; TRBD2 matches at 13 bases. This CDR3 has 15 residues. V lost 1 base, J lost 4 bases, and 0 bases stayed unmatched. Germline loops: CDR1 LGHDT, CDR2 YNNKEL (reference sequence). The CDR3 is CASSQGTSGGETQYF. In DNA form, the CDR3 reads TGTGCCAGCAGCCAAGGGACTAGCGGGGGAGAGACCCAGTACTTC.

This sequence joins TRBV24-1 and TRBJ2-3; D remains ambiguous. V dropped 4 bases and J dropped 5 bases, with 9 bases sitting between them. The CDR3 has 13 residues. Germline V CDR1 and CDR2: KGHDR, SFDVKD. The CDR3 is CATSDPAIDTQYF. CDR3 sequence (DNA): TGTGCCACCAGTGACCCCGCCATAGATACGCAGTATTTT.

The V gene is TRBV9, the J gene TRBJ2-7; the D gene is possibly TRBD2 (6 bases). The CDR3 has 15 residues. V was shortened by 4 bases and J by 0 bases, with 14 bases between the two germline ends. Looked up from germline, CDR1 is SGDLS and CDR2 is YYNGEE. CDR3 sequence: CASSPHAGYSYEQYF. CDR3 sequence (DNA): TGTGCCAGCAGCCCACATGCGGGGTACTCCTACGAGCAGTACTTC.

CDR3 region: CASSYRTGPANEKLFF. CDR3 DNA sequence: TGTGCCAGCAGTTACAGGACAGGGCCAGCTAATGAAAAACTGTTTTTT. The V and J genes are TRBV6-5 and TRBJ1-4; 8 positions agree with TRBD1. With 2 bases clipped from V and 3 bases from J, the junction kept 5 bases outside the gene matches. The CDR3 has 16 amino acids. CDR1 and CDR2 (germline): MNHEY, SVGAGI.

The chain combines TRBV20-1 with TRBJ1-2; D not certain. The CDR3 runs 14 residues. Germline CDR1 and CDR2: DFQATT and SNEGSKA (reference sequence). V dropped 1 base and J dropped 6 bases, with 15 bases sitting between them. The CDR3 sequence: CSARGPKTLDGYTF. The CDR3 bases are TGCAGTGCTAGAGGACCTAAAACACTGGATGGCTACACCTTC.

A single count supports this clonotype. One end of the junction fails to match germline, which may point to a read error. Written as DNA, the CDR3 is TGTGCCAGCAGCAGGAGCGGGGGCCTCTCCCACAATGAGCAGTTCTTC. Translated: CASSRSGGLSHNEQFF. The chain carries TRBV9 and TRBJ2-1; TRBD2 matches at 8 bases. The CDR3 covers 16 residues. Per the germline V gene, CDR1 is SGDLS and CDR2 is YYNGEE. The full variable domain, in which reference TRBV9 and TRBJ2-1 provide the parts outside the CDR3, is DSGVTQTPKHLITATGQRVTLRCSPRSGDLSVYWYQQSLDQGLQFLIQYYNGEERAKGNILERFSAQQFPDLHSELNLSSLELGDSALYFCASSRSGGLSHNEQFFGPGTRLTVL.

This clonotype was picked up one time. The CDR3 spells CASSDSGDKAFF. The CDR3 DNA follows: TGTGCCAGCAGTGACTCAGGGGATAAGGCTTTCTTT. The J gene is TRBJ1-1, the V gene TRBV7-8, with D maybe TRBD1 (6 bases). Germline loops: CDR1 SGHVS, CDR2 FQNEAQ. This CDR3 has 12 amino acids. The V gene lost 6 bases and the J gene lost 11 bases, with 16 bases spanning the gap.

The chain links TRBV29-1 to TRBJ2-7; a weak D match, TRBD2 (6 bases). The V gene lost 0 bases and the J gene lost 5 bases, with 14 bases spanning the gap. Germline values: CDR1 SQVTM, CDR2 ANQGSEA. The CDR3 has 14 amino acids. The CDR3 DNA follows: TGCAGCGTTGAAGATCTCGGGGGAGCGGACGAGCAGTACTTC. This gives the protein CSVEDLGGADEQYF.

The V call is TRBV5-1, the J call TRBJ2-2, with TRBD1 identical over 12 bases. Germline V gene data show CDR1 as SGHRS and CDR2 as YFSETQ. This CDR3 contains 17 residues. The J segment lost 5 bases and the V segment lost 4 bases, leaving 9 bases of the junction unmatched. DNA of the CDR3: TGCGCCAGCAGCCAGGGGACAGGGGGCATGACGACCGGGGAGCTGTTTTTT. Translation: CASSQGTGGMTTGELFF.

Concerning this clonotype itself: This may be a read error, as it is one base from a much larger clone. This CDR3 fails to terminate in the conserved phenylalanine or tryptophan, so it likely reflects a read error. This chain uses TRBV7-9 with TRBJ2-7; the D gene is possibly TRBD1 (6 bases). The V end was cut by 6 bases, the J end by 5 bases, with 20 bases between. This CDR3 has 15 amino acids. Germline-derived CDR1 and CDR2 are SEHNR and FQNEAQ (reference sequence). CDR3 DNA: TGTGCCAGCAGTTTTGGGGGCCTACCCCCCCACGAGCAGTACTCC. Amino acid sequence: CASSFGGLPPHEQYS.

This clonotype appeared many times. The chain couples TRBV12-3 or TRBV12-4 to TRBJ1-3; the D is unclear. Trimming pared 3 bases from V and 2 bases from J, leaving 8 bases between. This CDR3 is 14 amino acids long. This CDR3 reads CASSFSGAGNTIYF. CDR3 DNA: TGTGCCAGCAGTTTTTCAGGCGCTGGAAACACCATATATTTT.

This clonotype is a singleton in its sample. The J gene is TRBJ2-1, the V gene TRBV2; 7 bases line up with TRBD2. CDR3 size: 14 residues. The germline gives CDR1 SNHLY, CDR2 FYNNEI. V shed 4 bases and J 7 bases; nucleotides not matched to a gene: 7. The CDR3 coding sequence is TGTGCCAGCAGTGGCCTAGCGGTAGGTAATGAGCAGTTCTTC. It is translated as CASSGLAVGNEQFF.

The chain combines TRBV20-1 with TRBJ2-5, with a possible D match to TRBD1 (5 bases). The CDR3 contains 10 residues. The germline V and J ends were trimmed by 0 bases and 9 bases, with 5 bases remaining between them. In germline, CDR1 is DFQATT, CDR2 SNEGSKA (reference sequence). The CDR3 loop is CSAREQAQYF. CDR3 bases: TGCAGTGCTAGAGAACAGGCCCAGTACTTC.

In this sample, this clonotype turned up many times. This sequence joins TRBV19 and TRBJ1-6; D is uncertain. Between the trimmed V and J ends, which lost 2 bases and 0 bases, there was a span of 8 bases. Germline CDR1 and CDR2: LNHDA and SQIVND (reference sequence). CDR3 size: 16 residues. The CDR3 DNA reads TGTGCCAGTAGTATACAGGCGGTCTCCTATAATTCACCCCTCCACTTT. Amino acid sequence: CASSIQAVSYNSPLHF. The whole variable domain, filled in from reference TRBV19 and TRBJ1-6, reads DGGITQSPKYLFRKEGQNVTLSCEQNLNHDAMYWYRQDPGQGLRLIYYSQIVNDFQKGDIAEGYSVSREKKESFPLTVTSAQKNPTAFYLCASSIQAVSYNSPLHFGNGTRLTVT.

The rearrangement links TRBV12-3 or TRBV12-4 to TRBJ2-7; D gene unclear. The CDR3 length is 13 residues. V lost 5 bases and J lost 5, with 13 bases in between. CDR3 coding DNA: TGTGCCAGCAGTGACGTTGAGACCCACGAGCAGTACTTC. It codes for CASSDVETHEQYF.

There are many counts of this clonotype. V is TRBV6-5 and J is TRBJ1-1, with a tentative D call TRBD1 (5 bases). Germline V gene lookup returns CDR1 MNHEY and CDR2 SVGAGI. Deletions cut 6 bases from V and 4 bases from J, with 18 bases between. The CDR3 contains 15 residues. CDR3 protein: CASREQGVGLTEAFF. CDR3 DNA: TGTGCCAGCAGAGAGCAGGGAGTAGGTCTCACTGAAGCTTTCTTT.

The chain recombines TRBV5-1 with TRBJ1-6; tentative D call: TRBD1 (5 bases). Trimming left V 4 bases short and J 10 bases short, with 15 bases between. Germline CDR1 and CDR2: SGHRS and YFSETQ. The length of the CDR3 is 14 residues. The CDR3 DNA follows: TGCGCCAGCAGCGCGGGGGAGGAATACTCACCCCTCCACTTT. Its protein is CASSAGEEYSPLHF.